This TCR beta chain was obtained from a study of early T cells in non-severe SARS-CoV-2 infection. Study summary: Chains were not paired, and sequencing was done on bulk RNA from unsorted whole blood. General observations from the study: Matching against VDJdb likely underestimated virus-specific expansions, favoring anti-spike CD8.

Separate cDNA molecules each had unique molecular identifiers attached to them. Each CDR3 protein is one row after TCRdb ran MiXCR on the 5' RACE reads. The sample has about 70,000 distinct CDR3 sequences, 9.5% to 15% seen once. Points on this clonotype: Its specificity is unknown.

In germline, CDR1 is MNHEY, CDR2 SVGEGT. CDR3 length equals 12 residues. V lost 2 bases to trimming and J lost 7 bases, with 8 bases between them. The sequencing here drew on whole blood, taken at baseline. The TCR was taken from an adult who was a healthcare worker with PCR-confirmed SARS-CoV-2 infection or an uninfected control (not recorded which). The donor label of this sample is uncertain. The J gene is TRBJ1-1, the V gene TRBV6-2 or TRBV6-3; D gene uncertain. CDR3 residues: CASSYPQIEAFF. The CDR3 DNA reads TGTGCCAGCAGTTACCCTCAAATTGAAGCTTTCTTT.